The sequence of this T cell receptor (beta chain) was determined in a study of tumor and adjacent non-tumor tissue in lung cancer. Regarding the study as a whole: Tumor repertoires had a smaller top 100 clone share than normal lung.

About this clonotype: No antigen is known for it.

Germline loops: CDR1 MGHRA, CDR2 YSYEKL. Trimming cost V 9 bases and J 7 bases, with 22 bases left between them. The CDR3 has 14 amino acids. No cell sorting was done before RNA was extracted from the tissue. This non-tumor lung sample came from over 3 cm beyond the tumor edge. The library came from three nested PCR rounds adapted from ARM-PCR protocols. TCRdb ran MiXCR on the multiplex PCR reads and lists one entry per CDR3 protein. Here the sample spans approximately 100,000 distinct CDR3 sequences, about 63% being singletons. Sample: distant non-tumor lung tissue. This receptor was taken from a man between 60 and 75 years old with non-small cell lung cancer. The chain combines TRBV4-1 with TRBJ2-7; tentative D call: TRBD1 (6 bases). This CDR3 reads CASSYGQRAEEQYF. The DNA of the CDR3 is TGCGCCAGTAGTTATGGACAGAGGGCTGAAGAGCAGTACTTC.